The rows below give T cell receptor beta chains drawn from one sample of a study of regulatory T cells in long-lasting Graves disease. Using its own MiXCR run on the multiplex PCR reads, TCRdb lists one record per CDR3 protein. The sample lists about 430,000 distinct CDR3 sequences; 15% were seen once. These sequences were also reported in another study, on T cells in Graves' hyperthyroidism and ophthalmopathy.

Sequencing used peripheral blood mononuclear cells (PBMCs), obtained at new diagnosis, from a patient treated with antithyroid drugs. The receptor source for this set is a woman in her forties with Graves disease. Both conserved end residues are part of each CDR3. Fields, in order: V gene, clone size, D gene, J gene, CDR3 protein, CDR3 DNA. D genes are given only for firm matches. The size field is filled for only some rows; it gives once, few, many or a size class.

v_call: TRBV15
clone_size: many
d_call: TRBD1
j_call: TRBJ2-3
cdr3_aa: CATSFETGGGSDTQYF
cdr3_nt: TGTGCCACCAGCTTCGAGACAGGGGGCGGGTCAGATACGCAGTATTTT

v_call: TRBV6-1
clone_size: .
d_call: TRBD2
j_call: TRBJ2-1
cdr3_aa: CASTAGVTYNEQFF
cdr3_nt: TGTGCCAGCACGGCGGGGGTTACCTACAATGAGCAGTTCTTC

v_call: TRBV29-1
clone_size: few
d_call: .
j_call: TRBJ2-4
cdr3_aa: CSVVLAKNIQYF
cdr3_nt: TGCAGCGTTGTCTTAGCCAAAAACATTCAGTACTTC

v_call: TRBV19
clone_size: many
d_call: .
j_call: TRBJ2-1
cdr3_aa: CASSITYSYNEQFF
cdr3_nt: TGTGCCAGTAGTATTACCTACTCCTACAATGAGCAGTTCTTC

v_call: TRBV6-2/TRBV6-3
clone_size: .
d_call: TRBD1
j_call: TRBJ1-3
cdr3_aa: CASSRGTASGNTIYF
cdr3_nt: TGTGCCAGCAGCCGGGGGACAGCCTCTGGAAACACCATATATTTT

v_call: TRBV7-9
clone_size: .
d_call: .
j_call: TRBJ2-5
cdr3_aa: CASSSVVSQETQYF
cdr3_nt: TGTGCCAGCAGCTCCGTAGTTTCCCAAGAGACCCAGTACTTC

v_call: TRBV6-5
clone_size: many
d_call: .
j_call: TRBJ1-2
cdr3_aa: CASSYSRPRPPYYGYTF
cdr3_nt: TGTGCCAGCAGTTACTCGAGACCTCGACCCCCTTACTATGGCTACACCTTC

v_call: TRBV6-9
clone_size: few
d_call: .
j_call: TRBJ1-3
cdr3_aa: CASSLTPESGNTIYF
cdr3_nt: TGTGCCAGCAGTTTGACACCTGAATCTGGAAACACCATATATTTT

v_call: TRBV19
clone_size: .
d_call: .
j_call: TRBJ1-3
cdr3_aa: CASSIEGTARNTIYF
cdr3_nt: TGTGCCAGTAGTATAGAGGGAACAGCACGAAACACCATATATTTT

v_call: TRBV10-3
clone_size: many
d_call: .
j_call: TRBJ2-1
cdr3_aa: CAISELGTYNEQFF
cdr3_nt: TGTGCCATCAGTGAATTGGGGACCTACAATGAGCAGTTCTTC

v_call: TRBV6-1
clone_size: .
d_call: .
j_call: TRBJ1-6
cdr3_aa: CASSEVRGRSPLHF
cdr3_nt: TGTGCCAGCAGTGAAGTCAGGGGTAGGTCACCCCTCCACTTT

v_call: TRBV4-1
clone_size: .
d_call: .
j_call: TRBJ1-2
cdr3_aa: CASSQEAYYGYTF
cdr3_nt: TGCGCCAGCAGCCAAGAGGCCTACTATGGCTACACCTTC

v_call: TRBV20-1
clone_size: many
d_call: .
j_call: TRBJ1-2
cdr3_aa: CSASLGAQGYTF
cdr3_nt: TGCAGTGCTAGTTTGGGGGCTCAAGGCTACACCTTC

v_call: TRBV3-1
clone_size: .
d_call: TRBD2
j_call: TRBJ2-5
cdr3_aa: CASSQENRDYETQYF
cdr3_nt: TGTGCCAGCAGCCAAGAGAACCGGGACTACGAGACCCAGTACTTC

v_call: TRBV6-9
clone_size: many
d_call: TRBD2
j_call: TRBJ2-1
cdr3_aa: CASSYRPGTSGSSGIYEQFF
cdr3_nt: TGTGCCAGCAGTTATAGGCCCGGGACTAGCGGGAGCTCAGGTATATATGAGCAGTTCTTC

v_call: TRBV7-2
clone_size: many
d_call: .
j_call: TRBJ2-3
cdr3_aa: CASSWSVYMQYF
cdr3_nt: TGTGCCAGCAGCTGGAGCGTATACATGCAGTATTTT

v_call: TRBV28
clone_size: many
d_call: .
j_call: TRBJ1-4
cdr3_aa: CASSLVPATNEKLFF
cdr3_nt: TGTGCCAGCAGTTTGGTGCCCGCAACTAATGAAAAACTGTTTTTT

v_call: TRBV4-2
clone_size: few
d_call: .
j_call: TRBJ2-3
cdr3_aa: CASSHGTGSTDTQYF
cdr3_nt: TGTGCCAGCAGCCACGGGACGGGGAGCACAGATACGCAGTATTTT

v_call: TRBV5-1
clone_size: .
d_call: .
j_call: TRBJ2-1
cdr3_aa: CASSLVASFGVYNEQFF
cdr3_nt: TGCGCCAGCAGCTTGGTAGCTAGTTTCGGGGTGTACAATGAGCAGTTCTTC

v_call: TRBV6-1
clone_size: .
d_call: .
j_call: TRBJ2-5
cdr3_aa: CASRAGGGLQETQYF
cdr3_nt: TGTGCCAGCAGGGCCGGTGGGGGGCTGCAAGAGACCCAGTACTTC

v_call: TRBV5-1
clone_size: few
d_call: .
j_call: TRBJ2-1
cdr3_aa: CASSVSWGEQFF
cdr3_nt: TGCGCCAGCAGCGTTAGCTGGGGTGAGCAGTTCTTC

v_call: TRBV12-3/TRBV12-4
clone_size: many
d_call: TRBD2
j_call: TRBJ2-1
cdr3_aa: CASSHSGRAVNEQFF
cdr3_nt: TGTGCCAGCAGCCATAGCGGGAGGGCCGTAAATGAGCAGTTCTTC

v_call: TRBV7-9
clone_size: many
d_call: TRBD2
j_call: TRBJ2-1
cdr3_aa: CASSLGTSGRWNEQFF
cdr3_nt: TGTGCCAGCAGCTTAGGGACTAGCGGGAGGTGGAATGAGCAGTTCTTC

v_call: TRBV30
clone_size: few
d_call: TRBD1
j_call: TRBJ1-5
cdr3_aa: CAWSTGVSNQPQHF
cdr3_nt: TGTGCCTGGAGCACAGGGGTGAGCAATCAGCCCCAGCATTTT

v_call: TRBV19
clone_size: .
d_call: TRBD1
j_call: TRBJ1-6
cdr3_aa: CASSITFRDRVSPLHF
cdr3_nt: TGTGCCAGTAGTATAACCTTCCGGGACAGGGTTTCACCCCTCCACTTT

v_call: TRBV2
clone_size: many
d_call: TRBD1
j_call: TRBJ1-6
cdr3_aa: CASTPQGAEAGSPLHF
cdr3_nt: TGTGCCAGCACCCCCCAGGGGGCTGAGGCAGGGTCACCCCTCCACTTT

v_call: TRBV30
clone_size: .
d_call: TRBD1
j_call: TRBJ1-3
cdr3_aa: CAWRKTGAGNTIYF
cdr3_nt: TGTGCCTGGAGAAAAACAGGGGCTGGAAACACCATATATTTT

v_call: TRBV12-3/TRBV12-4
clone_size: many
d_call: .
j_call: TRBJ2-3
cdr3_aa: CASSYGDTQYF
cdr3_nt: TGTGCCAGCAGTTATGGGGACACGCAGTATTTT

v_call: TRBV29-1
clone_size: many
d_call: .
j_call: TRBJ1-2
cdr3_aa: CSVDGGYTF
cdr3_nt: TGCAGCGTTGACGGCGGCTACACCTTC

v_call: TRBV7-2
clone_size: many
d_call: .
j_call: TRBJ1-1
cdr3_aa: CASSLAEGLTEAFF
cdr3_nt: TGTGCCAGCAGCTTAGCTGAAGGGTTGACTGAAGCTTTCTTT

v_call: TRBV5-1
clone_size: many
d_call: .
j_call: TRBJ2-3
cdr3_aa: CASSLGVSDYTDTQYF
cdr3_nt: TGCGCCAGCAGCTTGGGAGTATCGGACTATACAGATACGCAGTATTTT

v_call: TRBV20-1
clone_size: many
d_call: TRBD2
j_call: TRBJ2-5
cdr3_aa: CSAGAGGFQGGTQYF
cdr3_nt: TGCAGTGCCGGGGCGGGAGGATTCCAAGGTGGGACCCAGTACTTC

v_call: TRBV3-1
clone_size: .
d_call: TRBD1
j_call: TRBJ1-2
cdr3_aa: CASSQGDRDVGYTF
cdr3_nt: TGTGCCAGCAGCCAGGGGGACAGGGATGTTGGCTACACCTTC

v_call: TRBV12-3/TRBV12-4
clone_size: many
d_call: .
j_call: TRBJ2-1
cdr3_aa: CASSLKLNEQFF
cdr3_nt: TGTGCCAGCAGCCTAAAACTCAATGAGCAGTTCTTC

v_call: TRBV2
clone_size: few
d_call: .
j_call: TRBJ1-1
cdr3_aa: CASSGAREQAPNTEAFF
cdr3_nt: TGTGCCAGCAGTGGGGCGAGAGAGCAGGCCCCGAACACTGAAGCTTTCTTT

v_call: TRBV4-1
clone_size: few
d_call: .
j_call: TRBJ2-7
cdr3_aa: CASSLEARRLPYEQYF
cdr3_nt: TGCGCCAGCAGCCTTGAGGCAAGACGGTTGCCCTACGAGCAGTACTTC

v_call: TRBV27
clone_size: many
d_call: TRBD1
j_call: TRBJ2-4
cdr3_aa: CASSPSPGQQAKNIQYF
cdr3_nt: TGTGCCAGCAGTCCATCCCCGGGACAGCAAGCCAAAAACATTCAGTACTTC

v_call: TRBV7-9
clone_size: many
d_call: .
j_call: TRBJ2-5
cdr3_aa: CASSPGIAEKETQYF
cdr3_nt: TGTGCCAGCAGCCCGGGGATAGCGGAAAAAGAGACCCAGTACTTC

v_call: TRBV2
clone_size: many
d_call: .
j_call: TRBJ2-5
cdr3_aa: CASSANPGNKETQYF
cdr3_nt: TGTGCCAGCAGTGCCAATCCGGGGAATAAAGAGACCCAGTACTTC

v_call: TRBV20-1
clone_size: many
d_call: TRBD2
j_call: TRBJ2-5
cdr3_aa: CSARAGTRETQYF
cdr3_nt: TGCAGTGCTCGGGCTGGGACTAGAGAGACCCAGTACTTC

v_call: TRBV9
clone_size: .
d_call: .
j_call: TRBJ1-2
cdr3_aa: CASSAPGTHYGNTF
cdr3_nt: TGTGCCAGCAGCGCCCCCGGGACACACTATGGCAACACCTTC

v_call: TRBV2
clone_size: .
d_call: .
j_call: TRBJ1-6
cdr3_aa: CASSDDSGAPLHF
cdr3_nt: TGTGCCAGCAGTGACGACAGTGGCGCACCCCTCCACTTT

v_call: TRBV12-3/TRBV12-4
clone_size: many
d_call: .
j_call: TRBJ1-2
cdr3_aa: CASSSLRLGTNYGYTF
cdr3_nt: TGTGCCAGCAGCTCCCTTCGTCTGGGAACTAACTATGGCTACACCTTC

v_call: TRBV3-1
clone_size: many
d_call: .
j_call: TRBJ1-6
cdr3_aa: CASSHRTLEGTLHF
cdr3_nt: TGTGCCAGCAGCCATCGGACCCTTGAGGGCACCCTCCACTTT

v_call: TRBV6-5
clone_size: few
d_call: .
j_call: TRBJ2-5
cdr3_aa: CASSYSEGSQETQYF
cdr3_nt: TGTGCCAGCAGTTATTCAGAGGGAAGCCAAGAGACCCAGTACTTC

v_call: TRBV4-3
clone_size: many
d_call: .
j_call: TRBJ1-2
cdr3_aa: CASSQDNVGAGYNYGYTF
cdr3_nt: TGCGCCAGCAGCCAAGATAATGTTGGGGCAGGTTATAACTATGGCTACACCTTC

v_call: TRBV15
clone_size: many
d_call: TRBD2
j_call: TRBJ2-7
cdr3_aa: CATSRDTGSGNEQYF
cdr3_nt: TGTGCCACCAGCAGAGATACAGGTAGCGGGAACGAGCAGTACTTC

v_call: TRBV30
clone_size: many
d_call: .
j_call: TRBJ1-2
cdr3_aa: CAWSAGQPYGYTF
cdr3_nt: TGTGCCTGGAGCGCGGGACAACCCTATGGCTACACCTTC

v_call: TRBV6-2/TRBV6-3
clone_size: many
d_call: TRBD1
j_call: TRBJ2-2
cdr3_aa: CASRRDRVSGELFF
cdr3_nt: TGTGCCAGCAGACGGGACAGGGTTTCAGGGGAGCTGTTTTTT

v_call: TRBV20-1
clone_size: .
d_call: .
j_call: TRBJ1-1
cdr3_aa: CSARGGASNTEAFF
cdr3_nt: TGCAGTGCTAGGGGGGGGGCATCGAACACTGAAGCTTTCTTT

v_call: TRBV14
clone_size: .
d_call: .
j_call: TRBJ1-3
cdr3_aa: CASSPSGNTIYF
cdr3_nt: TGTGCCAGCAGCCCCTCTGGAAACACCATATATTTT

v_call: TRBV7-8
clone_size: many
d_call: .
j_call: TRBJ2-7
cdr3_aa: CASSLTGWRAPYEQYF
cdr3_nt: TGTGCCAGCAGCCTAACGGGCTGGCGGGCTCCCTACGAGCAGTACTTC

v_call: TRBV10-3
clone_size: .
d_call: .
j_call: TRBJ2-1
cdr3_aa: CATAGSDEQFF
cdr3_nt: TGTGCCACCGCAGGGTCGGATGAGCAGTTCTTC

v_call: TRBV28
clone_size: .
d_call: TRBD2
j_call: TRBJ2-3
cdr3_aa: CASSQEVTSGLLDTQYF
cdr3_nt: TGTGCCAGCAGCCAAGAGGTGACTAGCGGGTTGTTGGATACGCAGTATTTT